This TCR beta chain derives from a study of response to subunit inactivated influenza vaccine. Points from the study as a whole: Seasonal influenza vaccination, on each occasion, was suggested by the authors to recruit few new T cells.

TCRdb ran MiXCR on the RT-PCR reads and lists one entry per CDR3 protein. Among a few hundred thousand distinct CDR3 sequences listed, approximately 6.9% were seen once. V lost 5 bases and J lost 5; bases outside the gene matches: 1. This CDR3 has 11 amino acids. Germline-derived CDR1 and CDR2 are DFQATT and SNEGSKA (reference sequence). This clonotype was observed at least ten times. Its antigen is not known. This TCR was recovered from a man between 50 and 69 years old who received an inactivated influenza vaccine. Source: PBMCs from blood, taken less than 25 months after vaccination. V usage is TRBV20-1 and J usage is TRBJ2-3; TRBD1 matches 7 bases. CDR3 in DNA: TGCAGTGCTGACAGGGAAGATACGCAGTATTTT. Amino acids: CSADREDTQYF.